This T cell receptor (beta chain) is from a study of control samples from healthy donors and cancer patients. This CDR3 contains 15 residues. Germline V lookup: CDR1 MNHEY, CDR2 SVGAGI. The ends were cut back, 0 bases at V and 8 bases at J, with 14 bases in the middle. The method was immunoSEQ multiplex PCR; TCRdb's version includes in-frame clones alone and lacks a portion of them. This sample carries about 130,000 clones, more than 80% of them seen once, and the ten largest clones take roughly 2.5%. The sample consisted of blood. This receptor was identified in a young man in good health. The chain uses TRBV6-5 and TRBJ1-5; D not resolved. The CDR3 coding sequence is TGTGCCAGCAGTTACTCGAAGACAAGGGTAGAGCCCCAGCATTTT. This translates into CASSYSKTRVEPQHF.